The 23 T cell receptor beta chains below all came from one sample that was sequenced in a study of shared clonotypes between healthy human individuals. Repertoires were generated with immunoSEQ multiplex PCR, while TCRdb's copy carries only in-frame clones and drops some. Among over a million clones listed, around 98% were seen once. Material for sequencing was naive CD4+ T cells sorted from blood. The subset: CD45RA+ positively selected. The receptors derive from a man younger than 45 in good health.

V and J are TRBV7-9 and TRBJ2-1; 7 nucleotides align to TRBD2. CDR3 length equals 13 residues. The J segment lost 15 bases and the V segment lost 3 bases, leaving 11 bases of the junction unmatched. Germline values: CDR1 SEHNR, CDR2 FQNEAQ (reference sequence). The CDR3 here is CASSFPPRLAPFF. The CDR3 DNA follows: TGTGCCAGCAGCTTTCCCCCTCGACTAGCTCCGTTCTTC.

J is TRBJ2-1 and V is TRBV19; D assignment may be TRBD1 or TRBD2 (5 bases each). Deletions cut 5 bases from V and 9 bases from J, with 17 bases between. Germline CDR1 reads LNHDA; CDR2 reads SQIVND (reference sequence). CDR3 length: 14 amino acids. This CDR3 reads CASSSQGPEGEQFF. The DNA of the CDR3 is TGTGCCAGTAGTTCCCAGGGTCCTGAGGGTGAGCAGTTCTTC.

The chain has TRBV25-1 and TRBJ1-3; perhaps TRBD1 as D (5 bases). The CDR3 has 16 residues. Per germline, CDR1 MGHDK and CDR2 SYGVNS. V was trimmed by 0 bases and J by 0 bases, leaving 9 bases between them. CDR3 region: CASSEYRGPSGNTIYF. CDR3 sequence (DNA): TGTGCCAGCAGTGAATACCGGGGACCCTCTGGAAACACCATATATTTT.

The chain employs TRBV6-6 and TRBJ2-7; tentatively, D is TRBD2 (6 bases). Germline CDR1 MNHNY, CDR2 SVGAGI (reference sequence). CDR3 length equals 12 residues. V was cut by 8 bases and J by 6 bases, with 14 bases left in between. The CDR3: CASGLGSTEQYF. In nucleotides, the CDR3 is TGTGCCAGCGGTCTCGGGAGTACCGAGCAGTACTTC.

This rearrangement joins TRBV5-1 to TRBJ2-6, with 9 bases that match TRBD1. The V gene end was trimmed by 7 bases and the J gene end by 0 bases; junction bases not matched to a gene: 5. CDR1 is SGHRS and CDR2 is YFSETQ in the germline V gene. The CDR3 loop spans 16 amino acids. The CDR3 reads CASARDRDSGANVLTF. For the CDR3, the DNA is TGCGCCAGCGCCCGGGACAGGGACTCTGGGGCCAACGTCCTGACTTTC.

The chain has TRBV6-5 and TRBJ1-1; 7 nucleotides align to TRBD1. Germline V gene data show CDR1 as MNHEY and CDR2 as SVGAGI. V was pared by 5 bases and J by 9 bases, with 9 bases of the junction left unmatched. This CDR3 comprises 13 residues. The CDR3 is CASSTRQGAKAFF. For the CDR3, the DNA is TGTGCCAGCAGTACCAGACAGGGAGCGAAAGCTTTCTTT.

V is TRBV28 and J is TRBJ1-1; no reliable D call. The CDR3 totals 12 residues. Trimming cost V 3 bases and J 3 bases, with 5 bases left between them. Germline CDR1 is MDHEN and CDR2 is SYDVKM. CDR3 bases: TGTGCCAGCAGTTTTGTGGACACTGAAGCTTTCTTT. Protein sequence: CASSFVDTEAFF.

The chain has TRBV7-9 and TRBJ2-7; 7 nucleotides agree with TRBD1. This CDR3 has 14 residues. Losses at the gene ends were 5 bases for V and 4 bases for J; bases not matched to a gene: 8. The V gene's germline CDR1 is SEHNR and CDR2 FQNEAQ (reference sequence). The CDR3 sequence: CASSKDREFYEQYF. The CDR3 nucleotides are TGTGCCAGCAGCAAAGACAGGGAGTTTTACGAGCAGTACTTC.

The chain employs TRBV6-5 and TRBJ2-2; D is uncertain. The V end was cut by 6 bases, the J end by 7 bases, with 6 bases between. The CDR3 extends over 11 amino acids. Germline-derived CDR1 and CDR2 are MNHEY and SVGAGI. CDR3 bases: TGTGCCAGCAGCCGTAACGGGGAGCTGTTTTTT. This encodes CASSRNGELFF.

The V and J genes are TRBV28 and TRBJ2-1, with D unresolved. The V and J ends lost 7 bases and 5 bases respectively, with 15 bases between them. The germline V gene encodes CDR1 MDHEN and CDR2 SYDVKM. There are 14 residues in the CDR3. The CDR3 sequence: CASTPPRRDNEQFF. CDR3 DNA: TGTGCCAGCACCCCACCCAGGCGTGACAATGAGCAGTTCTTC. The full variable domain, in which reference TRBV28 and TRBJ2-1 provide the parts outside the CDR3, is DVKVTQSSRYLVKRTGEKVFLECVQDMDHENMFWYRQDPGLGLRLIYFSYDVKMKEKGDIPEGYSVSREKKERFSLILESASTNQTSMYLCASTPPRRDNEQFFGPGTRLTVL.

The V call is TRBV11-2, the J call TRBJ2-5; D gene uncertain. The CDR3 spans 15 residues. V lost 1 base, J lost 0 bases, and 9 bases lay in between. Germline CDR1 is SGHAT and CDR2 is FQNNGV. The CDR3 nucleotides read TGTGCCAGCAGCTTAGGGCTACTGTACCAAGAGACCCAGTACTTC. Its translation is CASSLGLLYQETQYF. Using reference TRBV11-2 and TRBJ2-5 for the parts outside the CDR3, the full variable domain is EAGVAQSPRYKIIEKRQSVAFWCNPISGHATLYWYQQILGQGPKLLIQFQNNGVVDDSQLPKDRFSAERLKGVDSTLKIQPAKLEDSAVYLCASSLGLLYQETQYFGPGTRLLVL.

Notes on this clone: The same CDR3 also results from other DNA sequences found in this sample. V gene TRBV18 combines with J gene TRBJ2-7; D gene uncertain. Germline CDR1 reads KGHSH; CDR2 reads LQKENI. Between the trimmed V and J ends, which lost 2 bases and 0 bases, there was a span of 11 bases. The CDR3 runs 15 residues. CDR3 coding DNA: TGTGCCAGCTCACCATTAGGCGTGAGCTCCTACGAGCAGTACTTC. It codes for CASSPLGVSSYEQYF.

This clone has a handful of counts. CDR3 residues: CASSDGTGNYEQYF. The CDR3 DNA reads TGCGCCAGCAGTGATGGTACCGGAAACTACGAGCAGTACTTC. This chain joins TRBV10-1 and TRBJ2-7, with D hard to call. V lost 3 bases, J lost 3 bases, and 12 bases lay in between. This CDR3 has 14 residues. Looked up from germline, CDR1 is WNHNN and CDR2 is SYGVQD (reference sequence).

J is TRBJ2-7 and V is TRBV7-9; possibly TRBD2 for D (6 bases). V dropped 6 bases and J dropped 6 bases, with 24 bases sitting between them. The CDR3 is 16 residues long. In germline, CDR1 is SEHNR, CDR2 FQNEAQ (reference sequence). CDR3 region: CASRSEGRSSTTEQYF. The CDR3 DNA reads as TGTGCCAGCAGATCGGAGGGCCGGTCGTCCACTACCGAGCAGTACTTC. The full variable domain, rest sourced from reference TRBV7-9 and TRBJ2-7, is DTGVSQNPRHKITKRGQNVTFRCDPISEHNRLYWYRQTLGQGPEFLTYFQNEAQLEKSRLLSDRFSAERPKGSFSTLEIQRTEQGDSAMYLCASRSEGRSSTTEQYFGPGTRLTVT.

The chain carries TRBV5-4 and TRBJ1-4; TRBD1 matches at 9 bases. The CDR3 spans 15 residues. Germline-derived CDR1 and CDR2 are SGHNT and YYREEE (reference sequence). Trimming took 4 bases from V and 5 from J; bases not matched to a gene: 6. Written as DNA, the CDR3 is TGTGCCAGCAGCGGGGGACAGGGCAGAAATGAAAAACTGTTTTTT. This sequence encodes CASSGGQGRNEKLFF.

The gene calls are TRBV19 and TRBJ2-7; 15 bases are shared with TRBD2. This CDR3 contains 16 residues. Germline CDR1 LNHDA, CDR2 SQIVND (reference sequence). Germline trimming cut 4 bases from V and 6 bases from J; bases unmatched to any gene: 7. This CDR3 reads CASSTIPGLAGGEQYF. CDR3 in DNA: TGTGCCAGTAGTACAATTCCGGGACTAGCGGGGGGCGAGCAGTACTTC.

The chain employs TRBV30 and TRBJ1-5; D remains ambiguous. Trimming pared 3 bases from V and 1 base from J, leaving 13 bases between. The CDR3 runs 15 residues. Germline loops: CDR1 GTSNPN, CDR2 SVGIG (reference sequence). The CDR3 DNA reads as TGTGCCTGGAGGGCGCGAGGCTGGAGCAATCAGCCCCAGCATTTT. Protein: CAWRARGWSNQPQHF.

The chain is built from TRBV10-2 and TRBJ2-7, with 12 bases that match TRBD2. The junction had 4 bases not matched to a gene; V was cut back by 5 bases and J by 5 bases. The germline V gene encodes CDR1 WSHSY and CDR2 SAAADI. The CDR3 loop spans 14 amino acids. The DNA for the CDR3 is TGCGCCAGCAGTCTAGCGGGAGGGTCCCACGAGCAGTACTTC. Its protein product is CASSLAGGSHEQYF.

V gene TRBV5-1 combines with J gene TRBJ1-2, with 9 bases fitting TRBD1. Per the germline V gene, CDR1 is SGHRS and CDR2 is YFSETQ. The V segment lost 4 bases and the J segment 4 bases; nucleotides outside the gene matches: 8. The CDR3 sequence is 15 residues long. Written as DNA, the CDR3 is TGCGCCAGCAGCCCGGGGACAGGGATGAGCTATGGCTACACCTTC. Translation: CASSPGTGMSYGYTF.

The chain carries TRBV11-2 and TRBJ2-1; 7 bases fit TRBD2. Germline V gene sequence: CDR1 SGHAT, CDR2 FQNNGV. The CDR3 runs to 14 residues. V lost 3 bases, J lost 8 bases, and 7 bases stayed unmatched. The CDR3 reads CASSFGGRGDEQFF. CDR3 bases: TGTGCCAGCAGCTTCGGAGGGAGGGGCGATGAGCAGTTCTTC.

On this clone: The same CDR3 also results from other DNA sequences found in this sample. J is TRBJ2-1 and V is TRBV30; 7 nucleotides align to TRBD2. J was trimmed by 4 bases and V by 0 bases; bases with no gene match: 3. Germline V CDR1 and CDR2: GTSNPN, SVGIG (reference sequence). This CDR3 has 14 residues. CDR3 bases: TGTGCCTGGAGTGTAAGGCGGGAGTACAATGAGCAGTTCTTC. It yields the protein CAWSVRREYNEQFF. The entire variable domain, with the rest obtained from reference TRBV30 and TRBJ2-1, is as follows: SQTIHQWPATLVQPVGSPLSLECTVEGTSNPNLYWYRQAAGRGLQLLFYSVGIGQISSEVPQNLSASRPQDRQFILSSKKLLLSDSGFYLCAWSVRREYNEQFFGPGTRLTVL.

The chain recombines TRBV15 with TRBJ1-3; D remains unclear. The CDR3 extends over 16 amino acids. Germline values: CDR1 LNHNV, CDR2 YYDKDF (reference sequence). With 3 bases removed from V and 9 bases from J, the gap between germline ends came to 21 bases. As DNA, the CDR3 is TGTGCCACCAGCAGTCCCATAGGCCCCGGCCCTGGCACCATATATTTT. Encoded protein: CATSSPIGPGPGTIYF.

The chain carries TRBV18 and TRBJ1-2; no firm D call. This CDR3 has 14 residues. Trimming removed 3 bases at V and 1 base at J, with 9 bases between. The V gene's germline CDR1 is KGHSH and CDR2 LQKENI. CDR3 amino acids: CASSPPGINYGYTF. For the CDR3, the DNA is TGTGCCAGCTCACCTCCCGGGATTAACTATGGCTACACCTTC.